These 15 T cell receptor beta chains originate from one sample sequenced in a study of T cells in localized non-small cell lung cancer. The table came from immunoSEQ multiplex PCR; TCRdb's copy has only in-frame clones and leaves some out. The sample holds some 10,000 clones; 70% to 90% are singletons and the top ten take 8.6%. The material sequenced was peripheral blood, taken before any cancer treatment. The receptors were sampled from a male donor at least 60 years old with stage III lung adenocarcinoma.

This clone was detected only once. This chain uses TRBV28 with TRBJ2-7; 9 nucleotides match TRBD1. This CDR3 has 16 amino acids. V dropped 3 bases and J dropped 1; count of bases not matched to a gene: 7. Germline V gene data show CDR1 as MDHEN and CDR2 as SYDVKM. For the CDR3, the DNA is TGTGCCAGCAGTTTGCAAACAGGGGGCGCTTCCTACGAGCAGTACTTC. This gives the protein CASSLQTGGASYEQYF.

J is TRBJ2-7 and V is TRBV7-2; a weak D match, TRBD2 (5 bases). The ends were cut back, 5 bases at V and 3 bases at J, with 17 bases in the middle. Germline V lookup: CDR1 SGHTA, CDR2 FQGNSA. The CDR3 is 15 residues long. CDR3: CASSRRPGINYEQYF. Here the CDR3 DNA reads TGTGCCAGCAGCCGCCGCCCCGGGATAAACTACGAGCAGTACTTC.

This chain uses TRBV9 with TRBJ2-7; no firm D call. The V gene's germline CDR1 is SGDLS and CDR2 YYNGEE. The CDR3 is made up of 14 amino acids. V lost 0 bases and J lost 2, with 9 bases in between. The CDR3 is CASSVEQFTYEQYF. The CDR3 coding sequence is TGTGCCAGCAGCGTAGAACAGTTCACCTACGAGCAGTACTTC.

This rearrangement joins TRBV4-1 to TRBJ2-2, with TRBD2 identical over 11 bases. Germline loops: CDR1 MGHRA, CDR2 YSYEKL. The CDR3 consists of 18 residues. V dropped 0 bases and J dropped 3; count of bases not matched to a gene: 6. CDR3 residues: CASSQDRLAGSYTGELFF. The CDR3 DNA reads TGCGCCAGCAGCCAAGATCGACTAGCGGGATCCTACACCGGGGAGCTGTTTTTT.

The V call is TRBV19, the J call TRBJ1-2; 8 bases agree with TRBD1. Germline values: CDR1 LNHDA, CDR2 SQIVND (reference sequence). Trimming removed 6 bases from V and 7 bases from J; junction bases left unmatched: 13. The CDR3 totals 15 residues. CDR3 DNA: TGTGCCAGTAGGGACAGGGATCCTCGATTTAGTGGCTACACCTTC. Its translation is CASRDRDPRFSGYTF.

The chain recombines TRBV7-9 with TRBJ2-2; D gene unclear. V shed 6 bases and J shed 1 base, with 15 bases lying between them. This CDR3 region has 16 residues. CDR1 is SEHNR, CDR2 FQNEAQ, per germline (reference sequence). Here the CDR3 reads CASRLPVSVNTGELFF. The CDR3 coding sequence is TGTGCCAGCAGGTTACCCGTTTCAGTGAACACCGGGGAGCTGTTTTTT.

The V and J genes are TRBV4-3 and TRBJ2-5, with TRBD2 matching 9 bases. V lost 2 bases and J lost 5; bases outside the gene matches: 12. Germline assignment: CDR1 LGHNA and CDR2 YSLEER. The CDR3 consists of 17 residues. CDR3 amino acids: CASSQHSGSVGGETQYF. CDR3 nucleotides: TGCGCCAGCAGCCAACATAGCGGGAGTGTGGGGGGGGAGACCCAGTACTTC.

CDR3 amino acids: CASSFRGQRTYEQYF. The CDR3 DNA sequence: TGTGCCAGCAGTTTCCGCGGACAGCGTACCTACGAGCAGTACTTC. The V call is TRBV27, the J call TRBJ2-7; D possibly corresponds to TRBD1 (6 bases). Trimming took 3 bases from V and 2 from J, leaving 14 bases between them. The CDR3 length is 15 residues. Germline values: CDR1 MNHEY, CDR2 SMNVEV (reference sequence).

The CDR3 DNA reads as TGCGCCAGCAGCCTCGACAGCGACTATGGCTACACCTTC. It yields the protein CASSLDSDYGYTF. The rearrangement joins TRBV5-1 to TRBJ1-2, with a tentative D call TRBD1 (5 bases). The CDR3 consists of 13 residues. CDR1 and CDR2 (germline): SGHRS, YFSETQ. V lost 4 bases, J lost 3 bases, and 10 bases lay in between.

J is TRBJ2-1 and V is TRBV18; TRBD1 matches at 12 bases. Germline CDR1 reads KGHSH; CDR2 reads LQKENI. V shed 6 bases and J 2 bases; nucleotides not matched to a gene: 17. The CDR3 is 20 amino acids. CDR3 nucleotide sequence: TGTGCCAGCTCGCCTTACCGGGACAGGGGGCGGATCGGAACCTACAATGAGCAGTTCTTC. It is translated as CASSPYRDRGRIGTYNEQFF.

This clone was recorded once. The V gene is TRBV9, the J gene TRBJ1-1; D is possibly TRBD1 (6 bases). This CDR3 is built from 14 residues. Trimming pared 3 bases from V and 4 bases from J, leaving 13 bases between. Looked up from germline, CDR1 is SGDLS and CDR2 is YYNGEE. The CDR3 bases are TGTGCCAGCAGCGAGCGGGGAGGGGGCACTGAAGCTTTCTTT. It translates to CASSERGGGTEAFF. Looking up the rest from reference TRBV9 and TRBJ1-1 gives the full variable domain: DSGVTQTPKHLITATGQRVTLRCSPRSGDLSVYWYQQSLDQGLQFLIQYYNGEERAKGNILERFSAQQFPDLHSELNLSSLELGDSALYFCASSERGGGTEAFFGQGTRLTVV.

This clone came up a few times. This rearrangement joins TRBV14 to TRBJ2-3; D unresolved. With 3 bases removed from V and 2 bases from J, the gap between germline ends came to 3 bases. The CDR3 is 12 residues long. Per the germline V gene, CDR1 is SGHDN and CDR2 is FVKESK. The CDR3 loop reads CASSHNTDTQYF. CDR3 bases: TGTGCCAGCAGCCATAACACAGATACGCAGTATTTT.

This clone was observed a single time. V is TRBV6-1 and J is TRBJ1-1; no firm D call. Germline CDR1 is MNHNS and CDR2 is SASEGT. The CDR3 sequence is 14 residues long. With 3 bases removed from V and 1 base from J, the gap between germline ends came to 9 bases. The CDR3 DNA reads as TGTGCCAGCAGTGACGCCCACAGGAACACTGAAGCTTTCTTT. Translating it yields CASSDAHRNTEAFF.

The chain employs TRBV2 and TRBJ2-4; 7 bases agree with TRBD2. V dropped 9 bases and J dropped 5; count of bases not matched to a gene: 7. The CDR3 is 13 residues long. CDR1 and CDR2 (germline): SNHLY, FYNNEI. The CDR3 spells CASSREAQNIQYF. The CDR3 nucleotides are TGTGCCAGTAGCCGGGAGGCTCAAAACATTCAGTACTTC.

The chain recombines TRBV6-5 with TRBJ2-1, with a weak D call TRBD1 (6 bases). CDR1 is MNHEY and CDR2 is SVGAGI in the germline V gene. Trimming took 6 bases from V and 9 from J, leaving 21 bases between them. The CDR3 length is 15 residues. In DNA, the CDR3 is TGTGCCAGCAGACTGGATCCGCAGGGGATCAGTGAGCAGTTCTTC. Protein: CASRLDPQGISEQFF.